Listed here are 19 T cell receptor beta chains from one sample, sequenced in a study of blood T cell repertoires in COVID-19 (dated by TCRdb to about 2020). The protocol used for the library was the immunoSEQ multiplex PCR assay. TCRdb re-hosts the immuneACCESS table, in-frame sequences only. Its copies lack some clones; in the studies checked, an unresolved V gene accounts for under half of them, and the cause for the rest is not known. Counted in this sample were hundreds of thousands of clones; over 75% of them appeared once. Of the sample, 1.4% is held by the ten largest clones. The sample comprised PBMCs or T cells enriched from blood (not recorded which). These receptors originate from a young woman who had been exposed to COVID-19.

V is TRBV4-2 and J is TRBJ2-3; possibly TRBD2 for D (7 bases). In germline, CDR1 is LGHNA, CDR2 YNFKEQ. V gave up 1 base and J gave up 2 bases, with 16 bases separating them. CDR3 length equals 17 residues. In nucleotides, the CDR3 is TGTGCCAGCAGCCAAGGAGGAGGCGGGGGCCTCACAGATACGCAGTATTTT. Amino acid sequence: CASSQGGGGGLTDTQYF.

This clone was recorded once. The chain couples TRBV9 to TRBJ1-2; D remains ambiguous. Germline V CDR1 and CDR2: SGDLS, YYNGEE. The CDR3 length is 14 residues. V lost 4 bases to trimming and J lost 6 bases, with 16 bases between them. In nucleotides, the CDR3 is TGTGCCAGCAGCCCCCCTGGGAGGTTCAATGGCTACACCTTC. Protein product: CASSPPGRFNGYTF.

The rearrangement uses TRBV30 and TRBJ2-7; 9 bases are shared with TRBD1. This CDR3 comprises 13 residues. The J segment lost 2 bases and the V segment lost 7 bases, leaving 6 bases of the junction unmatched. CDR1 is GTSNPN, CDR2 SVGIG, per germline (reference sequence). CDR3 sequence (DNA): TGTGCCTCAAGGACAGGGGACCCCTACGAGCAGTACTTC. This sequence encodes CASRTGDPYEQYF. The full variable domain, in which reference TRBV30 and TRBJ2-7 provide the parts outside the CDR3, is SQTIHQWPATLVQPVGSPLSLECTVEGTSNPNLYWYRQAAGRGLQLLFYSVGIGQISSEVPQNLSASRPQDRQFILSSKKLLLSDSGFYLCASRTGDPYEQYFGPGTRLTVT.

This chain joins TRBV5-8 and TRBJ2-1; D is perhaps TRBD2 (6 bases). V was trimmed by 0 bases and J by 4 bases, leaving 20 bases between them. CDR3 length: 18 amino acids. Germline V gene lookup returns CDR1 SGHTS and CDR2 YDEGEE. In DNA form, the CDR3 reads TGTGCCAGCAGCTTGGCAAGGGTAGCGGCAACTTCTTACAATGAGCAGTTCTTC. It is translated as CASSLARVAATSYNEQFF.

The CDR3 DNA reads as TGCGCCAGCAGCCAAGGGGCGAACACTGAAGCTTTCTTT. Residues: CASSQGANTEAFF. The chain carries TRBV4-1 and TRBJ1-1; no reliable D call. The CDR3 length is 13 residues. Trimming took 1 base from V and 1 from J, leaving 4 bases between them. Germline lookup yields CDR1 MGHRA and CDR2 YSYEKL.

This clone has more than one count but fewer than ten. V is TRBV30 and J is TRBJ2-2, with a possible D match to TRBD2 (6 bases). V was cut by 0 bases and J by 5 bases, with 7 bases left in between. The CDR3 has 13 amino acids. Germline CDR1 reads GTSNPN; CDR2 reads SVGIG (reference sequence). The CDR3 reads CAWSVGGTGELFF. CDR3 nucleotide sequence: TGTGCCTGGAGTGTAGGAGGGACCGGGGAGCTGTTTTTT.

This clone was observed a handful of times. The chain uses TRBV2 and TRBJ2-7; 7 bases fit TRBD2. The CDR3 is 14 amino acids. Trimming removed 4 bases from V and 1 base from J; junction bases left unmatched: 4. Per germline, CDR1 SNHLY and CDR2 FYNNEI. This chain's CDR3 is CASSVGRESYEQYF. The CDR3 nucleotides read TGTGCCAGCAGTGTGGGGCGGGAGTCCTACGAGCAGTACTTC.

The chain employs TRBV7-9 and TRBJ1-1; D uncertain. From germline, CDR1 is SEHNR and CDR2 FQNEAQ (reference sequence). The CDR3 consists of 15 residues. Trimming left V 5 bases short and J 1 base short, with 14 bases between. This CDR3 is CASSPQPSGNTEAFF. For the CDR3, the DNA is TGTGCCAGCAGCCCGCAACCCTCAGGGAACACTGAAGCTTTCTTT.

The chain carries TRBV4-1 and TRBJ2-6, with D maybe TRBD2 (5 bases). Trimming removed 0 bases from V and 8 bases from J, with 23 bases in between. Germline V CDR1 and CDR2: MGHRA, YSYEKL. This CDR3 is built from 19 residues. The CDR3 DNA sequence: TGCGCCAGCAGCCAAGATGGTGGGCGGATGGCAAGCGGTACCAACGTCCTGACTTTC. Its translation: CASSQDGGRMASGTNVLTF.

The gene calls are TRBV7-2 and TRBJ2-7; 12 bases are a match to TRBD2. V was pared by 4 bases and J by 1 base, with 11 bases of the junction left unmatched. The CDR3 is made up of 18 amino acids. Per the germline V gene, CDR1 is SGHTA and CDR2 is FQGNSA. The CDR3 sequence: CASSSTAVLAGGSYEQYF. Written as DNA, the CDR3 is TGTGCCAGCAGCTCCACCGCGGTACTAGCGGGAGGTTCCTACGAGCAGTACTTC.

This chain uses TRBV9 with TRBJ1-2; D gene unclear. The germline V gene encodes CDR1 SGDLS and CDR2 YYNGEE. This CDR3 has 13 residues. V lost 4 bases and J 1 base, leaving 8 bases between the germline ends. The CDR3 loop reads CASSLGDNYGYTF. CDR3 DNA: TGTGCCAGCAGCCTCGGAGATAACTATGGCTACACCTTC.

This chain links TRBV18 with TRBJ2-1, with 7 bases that match TRBD2. V gave up 0 bases and J gave up 3 bases; unmatched junction bases: 5. This CDR3 has 16 residues. CDR1 is KGHSH, CDR2 LQKENI, per germline. CDR3 in DNA: TGTGCCAGCTCACCACCAAATGGGAGGGACTACAATGAGCAGTTCTTC. Translating gives CASSPPNGRDYNEQFF.

There are a few counts of this clone. The V gene is TRBV28, the J gene TRBJ1-6; 9 bases align to TRBD1. Germline CDR1 and CDR2: MDHEN and SYDVKM. The CDR3 covers 14 residues. V shed 7 bases and J 7 bases; nucleotides not matched to a gene: 5. The CDR3 DNA reads TGTGCCAGCACCCCGGGACAGGGAAATTCACCCCTCCACTTT. Its protein product is CASTPGQGNSPLHF.

V gene TRBV19 combines with J gene TRBJ2-7, with 7 bases aligning to TRBD1. With V trimmed by 1 base and J by 0 bases, 3 bases remained unmatched. Germline CDR1 reads LNHDA; CDR2 reads SQIVND (reference sequence). The CDR3 sequence is 15 residues long. For the CDR3, the DNA is TGTGCCAGTAGTATAGCCCGGGACAGCTCCTACGAGCAGTACTTC. Amino acid sequence: CASSIARDSSYEQYF.

The chain carries TRBV5-4 and TRBJ1-3; a weak D match, TRBD1 (5 bases). Per the germline V gene, CDR1 is SGHNT and CDR2 is YYREEE (reference sequence). Trimming took 0 bases from V and 4 from J, leaving 14 bases between them. The CDR3 covers 16 residues. CDR3 DNA: TGTGCCAGCAGCTTGGGGAATGGGGCAGGGGGAAACACCATATATTTT. Translated: CASSLGNGAGGNTIYF.

V usage is TRBV19 and J usage is TRBJ2-1, with D tentatively TRBD2 (6 bases). The CDR3 is made up of 11 amino acids. V lost 11 bases, J lost 3 bases, and 8 bases lay in between. Germline V gene lookup returns CDR1 LNHDA and CDR2 SQIVND (reference sequence). DNA of the CDR3: TGTGCCTGCGGGGTCTACAATGAGCAGTTCTTC. Amino acids: CACGVYNEQFF.

This clone was counted a few times. J is TRBJ1-1 and V is TRBV7-2; 7 bases are a match to TRBD1. CDR3 length: 14 amino acids. Germline V gene sequence: CDR1 SGHTA, CDR2 FQGNSA. V shed 5 bases, J shed 6 bases, and the junction held 9 bases outside the gene matches. The CDR3 spells CASSAFQGVAEAFF. As DNA, the CDR3 is TGTGCCAGCAGCGCTTTCCAGGGGGTAGCTGAAGCTTTCTTT.

The chain uses TRBV27 and TRBJ1-5; no clear D gene. Between the trimmed V and J ends, which lost 5 bases and 0 bases, there was a span of 11 bases. The CDR3 contains 15 residues. Germline loops: CDR1 MNHEY, CDR2 SMNVEV (reference sequence). Written as DNA, the CDR3 is TGTGCCAGCAGTCTAACAGTATATAGCAATCAGCCCCAGCATTTT. As protein: CASSLTVYSNQPQHF.

The rearrangement uses TRBV7-9 and TRBJ2-5; possible D gene TRBD2, 6 bases. Germline V gene data show CDR1 as SEHNR and CDR2 as FQNEAQ (reference sequence). The CDR3 runs 13 residues. The V end was cut by 5 bases, the J end by 7 bases, with 14 bases between. The CDR3 nucleotides read TGTGCCAGCAGCACCAGACTAGAAGCGACCCAGTACTTC. This gives the protein CASSTRLEATQYF.